This TCR beta chain was obtained from a study of blood T cell repertoires in COVID-19. Looking at the study overall: Whether acute or convalescent, the COVID-19 samples came from the United States, Italy and Spain.

The age range of participants was about 18 to 100 years, with residence in roughly 25 US areas. For recovered donors of Cohort 3, there were two negative PCRs, clearance, or symptom resolution. How the authors handled the data: Amplified reference gene primers provided the basis for estimating nucleated cell counts. Only in-frame clones appear in the TCRdb table, and some are missing; sequencing was by immunoSEQ multiplex PCR. V, J and clone size are those of that table, while D and trimming were read from the DNA. The sample lists about 150,000 clones, roughly four fifths occurring once. Germline CDR1 and CDR2: MNHNY and SVGAGI (reference sequence). This CDR3 is 14 amino acids long. V lost 4 bases to trimming and J lost 0 bases, with 7 bases between them.

Sequencing input: PBMCs or T cells enriched from blood (not recorded which). The origin of this receptor is a man aged 45 to 65 who had recovered from COVID-19. The rearrangement uses TRBV6-6 and TRBJ1-5; unclear D gene. CDR3 residues: CASSSTNSNQPQHF. The CDR3 nucleotides read TGTGCCAGCAGTTCGACAAATAGCAATCAGCCCCAGCATTTT.